This T cell receptor (beta chain) is drawn from a study of T cells expressing NK-cell markers. As for the study in general: All TCR beta repertoires analysed originated from sorted CD3+CD56+NKG2C+, CD3+CD56+NKG2C- and CD3+CD56-NKG2C+ T cells.

Worth noting for this clonotype: Its antigen is still unknown.

The CDR3 totals 14 residues. Germline V gene sequence: CDR1 SGHVS, CDR2 FNYEAQ. As the method of synthesis, 5'RACE template switching with UMIs yielded TCR beta cDNA. TCRdb re-called the 5' RACE reads and gives one entry per CDR3 protein, without DNA. This sample carries more than 90,000 distinct CDR3 sequences, with less than 20% going to the ten biggest clones. Study-wide findings and caveats: Clarity on HCMV specificity was lacking for the expanded NKG2C+ T cell clones.

This chain uses TRBV7-6 with TRBJ1-6. Sequencing input: blood T cells: a sorted CD56 or NKG2C T cell subset, CD4+ or CD8+ T cells, or bulk PBMC T cells (not recorded which). This sequence was found in a woman between 18 and 75 years old in good health. The CDR3 sequence: CASSSDGLNSPLHF. Full variable domain (missing parts from reference TRBV7-6 and TRBJ1-6): GAGVSQSPRYKVTKRGQDVALRCDPISGHVSLYWYRQALGQGPEFLTYFNYEAQQDKSGLPNDRFSAERPEGSISTLTIQRTEQRDSAMYRCASSSDGLNSPLHFGNGTRLTVT.